This T cell receptor (beta chain) came from a study of blood T cell repertoires in COVID-19. About the research overall: Samples of COVID-19 (acute and convalescent) were obtained from the United States, Italy and Spain. PBMCs, B-cell-depleted T cells, or T cells were the source of the cDNA or gDNA that made up the material.

This clone was observed a few times. The CDR3 has 16 residues. Per the germline V gene, CDR1 is KGHSH and CDR2 is LQKENI. V shed 8 bases and J 0 bases; nucleotides not matched to a gene: 8. Measured with immunoSEQ multiplex PCR; TCRdb has only the in-frame clones, and not every one. This table holds about 150,000 clones, around 85% found once. This TCR came from a man between 60 and 75 years old with COVID-19, enrolled during active disease. This chain connects TRBV18 to TRBJ2-3; TRBD2 matches 10 bases. Sequencing was done on a sample of peripheral blood. For the CDR3, the DNA is TGTGCCAGCGCAAGCGCTAGCGGGAGAAGCACAGATACGCAGTATTTT. It specifies CASASASGRSTDTQYF.